The source of this TCR beta chain is a study of T-cell memory formation after mild COVID-19. Study information: Largely donor-specific sequence clusters came from a couple of donors.

Study conclusions and caveats: Shrinking CD4+ clones resided mostly in CM and EM, and CD8+ ones in EMRA.

TCRdb ran MiXCR on the 5' RACE reads and lists one entry per CDR3 protein. The table lists some 260,000 distinct CDR3 sequences, about a sixth of them singletons, with around 3.7% in the top ten. In the case of this clonotype: Antigen unknown.

This CDR3 contains 15 residues. V gave up 1 base and J gave up 4 bases, with 10 bases separating them. This chain uses TRBV12-3 or TRBV12-4 with TRBJ2-2; weak D call: TRBD2 (5 bases). Sample: PBMCs or a T cell subset sorted from them (not recorded which). This sequence originates from a man younger than 35 who had mild COVID-19 (a few samples of this study predate the infection). Cell type and time point are not known. The CDR3 nucleotides read TGTGCCAGCAGTTTAGATGGACTCGTCACCGGGGAGCTGTTTTTT. Translated, it gives CASSLDGLVTGELFF.